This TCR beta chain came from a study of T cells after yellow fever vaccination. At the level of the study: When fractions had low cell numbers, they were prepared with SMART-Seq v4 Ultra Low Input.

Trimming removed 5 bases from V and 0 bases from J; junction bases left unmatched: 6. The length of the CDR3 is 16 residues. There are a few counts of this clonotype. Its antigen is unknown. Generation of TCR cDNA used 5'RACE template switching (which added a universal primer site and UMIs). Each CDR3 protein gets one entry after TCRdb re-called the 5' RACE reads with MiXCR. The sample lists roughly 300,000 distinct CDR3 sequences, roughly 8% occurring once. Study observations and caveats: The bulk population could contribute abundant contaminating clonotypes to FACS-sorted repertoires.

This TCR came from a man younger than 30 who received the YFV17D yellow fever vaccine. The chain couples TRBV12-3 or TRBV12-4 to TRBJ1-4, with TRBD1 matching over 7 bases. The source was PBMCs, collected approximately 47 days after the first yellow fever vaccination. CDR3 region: CASSPMGQPTNEKLFF. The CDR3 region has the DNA TGTGCCAGCAGTCCGATGGGACAGCCAACTAATGAAAAACTGTTTTTT.